The clone carrying this T cell receptor (beta chain) has just a few counts. This sample was included in a study of T-cell reconstitution after alpha-beta-depleted transplantation in children. Trimming at V came to 7 bases and at J to 4 bases, leaving 12 bases not matched to a gene. CDR1 is MGHDK, CDR2 SYGVNS, per germline. This CDR3 is built from 15 residues. Preparing the TCRbeta library involved the use of unique molecular identifiers. TCRdb reprocessed the PCR reads via MiXCR and lists one record per CDR3 protein. The sample lists about 500,000 distinct CDR3 sequences, about 30% occurring once. The rearrangement links TRBV25-1 to TRBJ1-2; 7 positions match TRBD1. The source material was PBMCs from the stem cell graft donor, sampled from the stem cell graft. The receptor's source is a human donor who donated a stem cell graft to a child with aplastic anemia. The CDR3 sequence: CASTPAGRGTYGYTF. DNA of the CDR3: TGTGCCAGCACCCCGGCGGGCAGGGGGACCTATGGCTACACCTTC.